The rows below give T cell receptor beta chains drawn from one sample of a study of blood T cell repertoires in COVID-19. Libraries were prepared by immunoSEQ multiplex PCR; TCRdb keeps only in-frame clonotypes and omits some of them. The profile covers 65,000 to 85,000 clones, with about 73% appearing a single time and over 5.5% taken by the ten largest. The sample consisted of peripheral blood. These receptors were collected from a man aged 50 to 60 with active or convalescent COVID-19. Both conserved end residues are part of each CDR3. The D gene is left open where the match is weak. Size tells how often a clone was seen (once, few, many) or the class of an expanded clone, and some rows leave it out.

- TRBJ1-3 - TRBV19 TGTGCCAGTAGTACGACAGAGATCCCTGGAAACACCATATATTTT CASSTTEIPGNTIYF
- TRBJ2-2 - TRBV11-3 TGTGCCAGCAGCTTGGCCGCAAACACCGGGGAGCTGTTTTTT CASSLAANTGELFF
- TRBJ2-7 few TRBV3-1/TRBV3-2 TGTGCCAGCAGCCCTACTGGGGCCGAGCAGTACTTC CASSPTGAEQYF
TRBD1 TRBJ2-5 - TRBV18 TGTGCCAGCTCACCCCTTAAAGGGGGCGAAGAGACCCAGTACTTC CASSPLKGGEETQYF
TRBD1 TRBJ1-2 - TRBV5-6 TGTGCCAGCAGTCGAGCGGGACAGGGGATTACTAACTATGGCTACACCTTC CASSRAGQGITNYGYTF
TRBD1 TRBJ1-2 many TRBV7-8 TGTGCCAGCAGCTTAGGGGACAGTGGCTACACCTTC CASSLGDSGYTF
TRBD2 TRBJ2-7 - TRBV2 TGTGCCAGCAGGCTCGGACTAGCGGGGAGCGAGCAGTACTTC CASRLGLAGSEQYF
TRBD2 TRBJ2-7 - TRBV7-6 TGTGCCAGCAGTTCTAGCGGGGTAAGCTCCTACGAGCAGTACTTC CASSSSGVSSYEQYF
TRBD2 TRBJ2-3 - TRBV4-1 TGCGCCAGCAGCCTCCCCGGGACTAGCCCTGGGACAGATACGCAGTATTTT CASSLPGTSPGTDTQYF
- TRBJ2-5 many TRBV4-1 TGCGCCAGCAGCCAGACCCTGGACAAACAAGAGACCCAGTACTTC CASSQTLDKQETQYF
- TRBJ2-3 - TRBV11-2 TGTGCCAGCAGCTCCGGGGGTGGTTTGGCAGATACGCAGTATTTT CASSSGGGLADTQYF
- TRBJ2-2 - TRBV12-3/TRBV12-4 TGTGCCAGCAGTTCTATCAACACCGGGGAGCTGTTTTTT CASSSINTGELFF
- TRBJ2-2 many TRBV7-8 TGTGCCAGCAGCTTAACAGGGTGGACCGGGGAGCTGTTTTTT CASSLTGWTGELFF
- TRBJ1-6 - TRBV5-4 TGTGCCAGCAGCTTTTACGGAGATAATTCACCCCTCCACTTT CASSFYGDNSPLHF
TRBD1 TRBJ1-2 few TRBV19 TGTGCCATTGAAAGGGGACAGGGGGGTTTAAACTATGGCTACACCTTC CAIERGQGGLNYGYTF
- TRBJ1-1 - TRBV3-1/TRBV3-2 TGTGCCAGCAGCCAAGGTTTTGGGCAGGGGTCTGAAGCTTTCTTT CASSQGFGQGSEAFF
- TRBJ2-5 - TRBV15 TGTGCCACCAGCACCTCAGGGGCAGCCCAAGAGACCCAGTACTTC CATSTSGAAQETQYF
TRBD1 TRBJ1-5 - TRBV2 TGTGCCAGCAGTGGGGACAGGAGCAATCAGCCCCAGCATTTT CASSGDRSNQPQHF
- TRBJ2-7 - TRBV5-6 TGTGCCAGCAGCTTTGGTGGTACTCCCTACGAGCAGTACTTC CASSFGGTPYEQYF
- TRBJ1-5 - TRBV10-2 TGCGCCAGCAGCGTAACAGGGCCCAATCAGCCCCAGCATTTT CASSVTGPNQPQHF
TRBD1 TRBJ2-7 - TRBV5-1 TGCGCCAGCAACATCCGGGACAGGGGTGGGTACGAGCAGTACTTC CASNIRDRGGYEQYF
TRBD1 TRBJ1-4 - TRBV7-2 TGTGCCAGCAGCTTATACAGGGGTGGTGAAAAACTGTTTTTT CASSLYRGGEKLFF
TRBD2 TRBJ2-1 - TRBV5-5 TGTGCCAGCAGCTCCCGGACTAGCGGGAGCGATGAGCAGTTCTTC CASSSRTSGSDEQFF
TRBD1 TRBJ1-2 - TRBV13 TGTGCCAGCAGCCACAGGGGATCGGGTGAAGGCTACACCTTC CASSHRGSGEGYTF
TRBD2 TRBJ2-3 - TRBV7-7 TGTGCTAGCAGCTTCGAGCGGGGGGGCCTGAATACGCAGTATTTT CASSFERGGLNTQYF
- TRBJ1-1 - TRBV7-9 TGTGCCAGCAGCCCGGGGACAATAAACACTGAAGCTTTCTTT CASSPGTINTEAFF
TRBD1 TRBJ2-7 - TRBV6-1 TGTGCCAGTAGTGAAGCCAGTACCAACCGTCGGGACAGGGCCTACGAGCAGTACTTC CASSEASTNRRDRAYEQYF
TRBD2 TRBJ2-7 few TRBV7-9 TGTGCCAGCAGCTTCGGGGGAGGGTCCTACGAGCAGTACTTC CASSFGGGSYEQYF
TRBD1 TRBJ2-3 - TRBV9 TGTGCCAGCAGCGTAGAAAAGGACAGGGTCACAGATACGCAGTATTTT CASSVEKDRVTDTQYF
TRBD1 TRBJ1-5 - TRBV19 TGTGCCAGTACCACTTTCTCAGGGGGTTATAGCAATCAGCCCCAGCATTTT CASTTFSGGYSNQPQHF
TRBD1 TRBJ1-2 once TRBV27 TGTGCCAGCAGGCGGACAGGGGAAGGCTACACCTTC CASRRTGEGYTF
TRBD2 TRBJ2-3 - TRBV28 TGTGCCAGCAGTTTGCTAGCGGGGGGCGGTAGCACAGATACGCAGTATTTT CASSLLAGGGSTDTQYF
- TRBJ2-2 - TRBV5-5 TGTGCCAGCAGCTTATTGTGGGGGCTAAACACCGGGGAGCTGTTTTTT CASSLLWGLNTGELFF
- TRBJ1-3 once TRBV3-1/TRBV3-2 TGTGCCAGCAGCCAAGACATTTCTGGAAACACCATATATTTT CASSQDISGNTIYF
TRBD2 TRBJ2-2 - TRBV5-5 TGTGCCAGCAGCTTGTCCTTGGGAAGCGGGGGTGGGGAGCTGTTTTTT CASSLSLGSGGGELFF
TRBD1 TRBJ1-5 - TRBV30 TGTGCCTGGAGTCGGACAGGGGTTCAGCCCCAGCATTTT CAWSRTGVQPQHF
- TRBJ1-5 - TRBV3-1/TRBV3-2 TGTGCCAGCAGCCATAACAGGCCCGGGAATCAGCCCCAGCATTTT CASSHNRPGNQPQHF
- TRBJ1-1 few TRBV5-5 TGTGCCAGCAGCTTGTATCCAGGGCCGACGAACACTGAAGCTTTCTTT CASSLYPGPTNTEAFF
- TRBJ2-6 - TRBV3-1/TRBV3-2 TGTGCCAGCAGCCAACGACAGGCCGCCTCTGGGGCCAACGTCCTGACTTTC CASSQRQAASGANVLTF
- TRBJ2-2 - TRBV6-1 TGTGCCAGCAGTGAGGGAGGATGGGGCACCGGGGAGCTGTTTTTT CASSEGGWGTGELFF
TRBD1 TRBJ1-6 - TRBV27 TGTGCCAGCAGTCCCTCGGGGACAGGGATAACAACCCCGGAATTT CASSPSGTGITTPEF
- TRBJ1-6 - TRBV7-8 TGTGCCAGCAGCTTAGACGGGTCGTACTATAATTCACCCCTCCACTTT CASSLDGSYYNSPLHF
TRBD1 TRBJ2-1 - TRBV11-3 TGTGCCAGCAGTTCCGGGACAGGGGAAAACAATGAGCAGTTCTTC CASSSGTGENNEQFF
TRBD1 TRBJ2-5 - TRBV7-9 TGTGCCAGCAGCTTAGGTTCTACAGGGGGCGGCCAAGAGACCCAGTACTTC CASSLGSTGGGQETQYF
TRBD2 TRBJ2-1 - TRBV4-2 TGTGCCAGCAGCCAATCCCTAGCGGGGGGGCCTCAGGAGCAGTTCTTC CASSQSLAGGPQEQFF
TRBD1 TRBJ1-4 many TRBV13 TGTGCCAGCGGACGGACAGGGAATGAAAAACTGTTTTTT CASGRTGNEKLFF
TRBD2 TRBJ2-5 - TRBV11-3 TGTGCCAGCAGCTCGGGACTAGAAGAGACCCAGTACTTC CASSSGLEETQYF
- TRBJ1-1 - TRBV7-2 TGTGCCAGCAGCTCTGGGACATATATGAACACTGAAGCTTTCTTT CASSSGTYMNTEAFF
- TRBJ1-2 - TRBV9 TGTGCCAGCAGCGTAGGAGAGAGAAACTATGGCTACACCTTC CASSVGERNYGYTF
TRBD2 TRBJ2-1 once TRBV9 TGTGCCAGCAGCGTAGACGGGGAGGGTGAGCAGTTCTTC CASSVDGEGEQFF
TRBD1 TRBJ1-2 - TRBV3-1/TRBV3-2 TGTGCCAGCAGCCCTTCGACAGGGCGGGACACCGGCTACACCTTC CASSPSTGRDTGYTF
- TRBJ2-3 - TRBV11-2 TGTGCCAGCACTCCGAGGTCGGCTAGCCGCACAGATACGCAGTATTTT CASTPRSASRTDTQYF
TRBD1 TRBJ2-7 - TRBV11-2 TGTGCCAGCAGCCAGGACAGGGAGCGCGAGCAGTACTTC CASSQDREREQYF
TRBD2 TRBJ2-7 few TRBV19 TGTGCCAGTAGCATAGGCGGGGGGGGCGCCACCTACGAGCAGTACTTC CASSIGGGGATYEQYF